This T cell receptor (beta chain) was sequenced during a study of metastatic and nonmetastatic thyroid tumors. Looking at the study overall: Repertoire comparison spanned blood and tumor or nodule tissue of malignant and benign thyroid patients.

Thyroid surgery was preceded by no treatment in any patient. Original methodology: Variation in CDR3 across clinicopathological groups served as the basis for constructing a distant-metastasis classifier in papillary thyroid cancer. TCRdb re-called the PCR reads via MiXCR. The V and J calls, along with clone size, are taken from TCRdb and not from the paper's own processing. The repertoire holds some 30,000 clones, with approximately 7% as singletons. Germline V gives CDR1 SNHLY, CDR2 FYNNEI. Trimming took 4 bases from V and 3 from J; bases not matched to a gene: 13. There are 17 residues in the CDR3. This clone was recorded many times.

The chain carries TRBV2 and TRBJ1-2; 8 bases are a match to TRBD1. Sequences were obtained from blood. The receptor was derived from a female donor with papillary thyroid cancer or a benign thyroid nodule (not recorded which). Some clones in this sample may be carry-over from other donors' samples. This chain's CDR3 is CASSVVARGQVDYGYTF. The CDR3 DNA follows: TGTGCCAGCAGTGTCGTCGCACGGGGACAGGTGGACTATGGCTACACCTTC.